These 2 T cell receptor beta chains originate from one sample sequenced in a study of monozygotic twins with inflammatory bowel disease. TCRdb re-called the 5' RACE reads; one entry per CDR3 protein, DNA not given. The sample data list some 330,000 distinct CDR3 sequences. Material for sequencing was blood. These receptors were taken from a human donor with ulcerative colitis or Crohn's disease, or a healthy co-twin of an affected twin (not recorded which).

This chain uses TRBV29-1 with TRBJ2-1; without DNA, the TCRdb call of TRBD2 cannot be checked. CDR3 length: 14 amino acids. The germline V gene encodes CDR1 SQVTM and CDR2 ANQGSEA. The CDR3 here is CSASDSGRFVEQFF.

The gene calls are TRBV7-2 and TRBJ2-2; TCRdb picks TRBD1, but there is no DNA to check that call. The CDR3 sequence is 14 residues long. Germline V gives CDR1 SGHTA, CDR2 FQGNSA. The CDR3 sequence is CASRDQGVTGELFF. Using reference TRBV7-2 and TRBJ2-2 for the parts outside the CDR3, the full variable domain is GAGVSQSPSNKVTEKGKDVELRCDPISGHTALYWYRQSLGQGLEFLIYFQGNSAPDKSGLPSDRFSAERTGGSVSTLTIQRTQQEDSAVYLCASRDQGVTGELFFGEGSRLTVL.